Listed here is a single T cell receptor beta chain. These data are taken from a study of blood T cell repertoires in COVID-19. Study-wide background: From the United States, Italy and Spain came samples of acute and convalescent COVID-19.

Germline CDR1 is ENHRY and CDR2 is SYGVKD. This CDR3 has 14 residues. V lost 5 bases to trimming and J lost 1 base, with 11 bases between them. In the source study's methods: Nucleated cell number was recorded as an estimate derived from reference gene primer amplification. Generated by immunoSEQ multiplex PCR, the TCRdb table keeps only in-frame clones and is missing some. V and J calls and clone size are as listed in that table; D and trimming were resolved from the DNA. The data contain roughly 190,000 clones, 83% of them singletons. The sequencing input was peripheral blood. V and J are TRBV10-3 and TRBJ1-1, with D hard to call. The origin of this receptor is a middle-aged man with active or convalescent COVID-19. The CDR3, as DNA: TGTGCCATCAGTAAAAGGGAGGGGAACACTGAAGCTTTCTTT. It yields the protein CAISKREGNTEAFF.